These 26 T cell receptor beta chains originate from one sample sequenced in a study of response to subunit inactivated influenza vaccine. A single record per CDR3 protein comes from TCRdb applying MiXCR to the RT-PCR reads. The sample yields around 250,000 distinct CDR3 sequences, 10% to 15% seen once. Sequencing was performed on non-naive T cells sorted from PBMCs, taken approximately 15 days before vaccination. Source of these receptors: a man aged 45-65 years who received an inactivated influenza vaccine.

The table lists this clonotype with a few counts. The gene calls are TRBV27 and TRBJ2-7, with D perhaps TRBD1 (6 bases). The CDR3 extends over 13 amino acids. The germline CDR1 and CDR2 sequences are MNHEY and SMNVEV (reference sequence). Trimming removed 3 bases at V and 9 bases at J, with 15 bases between. The CDR3 region is CASSFSEKDRQYF. As DNA, the CDR3 is TGTGCCAGCAGTTTCTCCGAAAAGGACAGGCAGTACTTC.

The CDR3: CASSEAWDRVGEQYF. The CDR3 DNA sequence: TGTGCCAGCAGCGAGGCCTGGGACAGGGTCGGCGAGCAGTACTTC. This chain uses TRBV6-2 or TRBV6-3 with TRBJ2-7, with 9 positions matching TRBD1. Per germline, CDR1 MNHEY and CDR2 SVGEGT. This CDR3 is built from 15 residues. V shed 6 bases and J 6 bases; nucleotides not matched to a gene: 12.

V gene TRBV4-2 combines with J gene TRBJ2-7, with 11 bases fitting TRBD2. CDR1 and CDR2 (germline): LGHNA, YNFKEQ. The ends lost 3 bases at V and 7 bases at J; junction bases unmatched: 14. The CDR3 sequence is 17 residues long. The CDR3: CASSQLGELAGVREQYF. The DNA for the CDR3 is TGTGCCAGCAGCCAGCTAGGCGAACTAGCGGGAGTTCGTGAGCAGTACTTC.

This chain joins TRBV20-1 and TRBJ2-7, with 12 bases that match TRBD2. Germline V gene data show CDR1 as DFQATT and CDR2 as SNEGSKA (reference sequence). The CDR3 length is 14 residues. V trimming: 6 bases; J trimming: 2 bases; junction bases outside the gene matches: 5. The CDR3 bases are TGCAGTGCAAGGACTAGCGGGAACCCCTACGAGCAGTACTTC. Amino acids: CSARTSGNPYEQYF.

This clonotype was seen a few times. The chain employs TRBV6-1 and TRBJ1-2; 7 bases are shared with TRBD1. The CDR3 runs to 16 residues. Per germline, CDR1 MNHNS and CDR2 SASEGT. J was trimmed by 3 bases and V by 0 bases; bases with no gene match: 7. CDR3: CASSEASTTGDYGYTF. The CDR3, as DNA: TGTGCCAGCAGTGAAGCGTCAACTACAGGGGACTATGGCTACACCTTC.

This clonotype showed up just a few times. The V gene is TRBV9, the J gene TRBJ1-1, with unresolved D. Germline V gene lookup returns CDR1 SGDLS and CDR2 YYNGEE. This CDR3 comprises 12 residues. Deletions cut 2 bases from V and 9 bases from J, with 11 bases between. The CDR3 DNA reads as TGTGCCAGCAGCGTCGGGCGGGATAAAGCTTTCTTT. Protein sequence: CASSVGRDKAFF.

This clonotype was counted between two and nine times. The V and J genes are TRBV9 and TRBJ2-1; 8 nucleotides line up with TRBD2. V shed 0 bases and J 0 bases; nucleotides not matched to a gene: 2. In germline, CDR1 is SGDLS, CDR2 YYNGEE. The CDR3 consists of 16 residues. The CDR3 reads CASSVAGGNSYNEQFF. The CDR3 nucleotides read TGTGCCAGCAGCGTAGCGGGAGGGAACTCCTACAATGAGCAGTTCTTC. The full variable domain, rest sourced from reference TRBV9 and TRBJ2-1, is DSGVTQTPKHLITATGQRVTLRCSPRSGDLSVYWYQQSLDQGLQFLIQYYNGEERAKGNILERFSAQQFPDLHSELNLSSLELGDSALYFCASSVAGGNSYNEQFFGPGTRLTVL.

The chain carries TRBV10-3 and TRBJ2-7, with 12 bases identical to TRBD2. Per the germline V gene, CDR1 is ENHRY and CDR2 is SYGVKD. CDR3 length equals 15 residues. Trimming at V came to 2 bases and at J to 4 bases, leaving 3 bases not matched to a gene. Here the CDR3 reads CAISEETSGRYEQYF. Here the CDR3 DNA reads TGTGCCATCAGTGAGGAAACTAGCGGGAGGTACGAGCAGTACTTC.

The V gene is TRBV7-9, the J gene TRBJ2-2; D gene unclear. Trimming left V 5 bases short and J 6 bases short, with 7 bases between. The CDR3 sequence is 12 residues long. CDR1 and CDR2 from the germline V gene are SEHNR and FQNEAQ (reference sequence). The CDR3 spells CASSPFAGELFF. Written as DNA, the CDR3 is TGTGCCAGCAGCCCATTCGCCGGGGAGCTGTTTTTT.

A few counts support this clonotype. V gene TRBV28 combines with J gene TRBJ1-1; weak D call: TRBD1 (5 bases). Germline V gene lookup returns CDR1 MDHEN and CDR2 SYDVKM. V shed 6 bases and J shed 11 bases, with 13 bases lying between them. The length of the CDR3 is 11 residues. The DNA for the CDR3 is TGTGCCAGCAGCAGGGACCCGCTCGCTTTCTTT. It is translated as CASSRDPLAFF.

Only a few counts were recorded for this clonotype. The gene calls are TRBV10-3 and TRBJ2-3; 8 nucleotides line up with TRBD2. Germline V gives CDR1 ENHRY, CDR2 SYGVKD. The CDR3 extends over 17 amino acids. The junction had 14 bases not matched to a gene; V was cut back by 7 bases and J by 2 bases. This CDR3 is CAITVAVAGRITDTQYF. CDR3 DNA sequence: TGTGCCATCACCGTGGCGGTAGCGGGAAGGATCACAGATACGCAGTATTTT.

J is TRBJ2-6 and V is TRBV5-8; 7 bases line up with TRBD1. The V segment lost 4 bases and the J segment 3 bases; nucleotides outside the gene matches: 4. Germline V gives CDR1 SGHTS, CDR2 YDEGEE. This CDR3 is 15 amino acids long. This chain's CDR3 is CASSKTGLGANVLTF. The DNA of the CDR3 is TGTGCCAGCAGCAAGACAGGGCTTGGGGCCAACGTCCTGACTTTC.

This clonotype turned up a few times. The chain recombines TRBV2 with TRBJ1-2, with D tentatively TRBD1 (5 bases). The germline gives CDR1 SNHLY, CDR2 FYNNEI. Between the trimmed V and J ends, which lost 6 bases and 8 bases, there was a span of 16 bases. CDR3 length equals 13 residues. In DNA form, the CDR3 reads TGTGCCAGCAGCAGAACTTCGGACACCGGCTACACCTTC. Translation gives CASSRTSDTGYTF.

Only a few counts were recorded for this clonotype. This rearrangement joins TRBV5-6 to TRBJ2-7, with TRBD2 matching 8 bases. CDR1 and CDR2 from the germline V gene are SGHDT and YYEEEE. V was pared by 7 bases and J by 0 bases, with 6 bases of the junction left unmatched. The CDR3 spans 14 residues. The DNA of the CDR3 is TGTGCCAGCGCTCTAGCGGGCCTCTCCTACGAGCAGTACTTC. Protein: CASALAGLSYEQYF.

This clonotype was seen a few times. This CDR3 reads CATSRGREETQYF. In DNA form, the CDR3 reads TGTGCCACCAGCAGAGGCCGGGAGGAGACCCAGTACTTC. The V and J genes are TRBV15 and TRBJ2-5; weak D call: TRBD2 (6 bases). The CDR3 covers 13 residues. Germline V gene sequence: CDR1 LNHNV, CDR2 YYDKDF (reference sequence). V dropped 1 base and J dropped 5 bases, with 8 bases sitting between them.

This clonotype was detected many times. The junction differs from germline at one of its ends, possibly a read error. The gene calls are TRBV5-1 and TRBJ2-7; TRBD1 aligns across 10 bases. Per the germline V gene, CDR1 is SGHRS and CDR2 is YFSETQ. The CDR3 spans 14 residues. CDR3 DNA sequence: TGTGCCAGCAGCTTAGGACAGGGGGGGTACGAGCAGTACTTC. As protein: CASSLGQGGYEQYF.

This clonotype has a count of ten or more. The V gene is TRBV3-1, the J gene TRBJ2-3; maybe TRBD2 (5 bases). Deletions cut 6 bases from V and 1 base from J, with 11 bases between. Germline CDR1 and CDR2: LGHDT and YNNKEL (reference sequence). The length of the CDR3 is 14 residues. This CDR3 reads CASRARGGTDTQYF. The CDR3 region has the DNA TGTGCCAGCAGGGCACGGGGTGGCACAGATACGCAGTATTTT.

The chain combines TRBV12-3 or TRBV12-4 with TRBJ1-5, with D hard to call. This CDR3 is 14 amino acids long. V was trimmed by 2 bases and J by 5 bases, leaving 10 bases between them. The CDR3 DNA follows: TGTGCCAGCAGTTTATTCTTAGGAGATCAGCCCCAGCATTTT. Translating it yields CASSLFLGDQPQHF.

This clonotype came up many times. This chain joins TRBV6-2 or TRBV6-3 and TRBJ1-1; no clear D gene. Trimming removed 7 bases from V and 0 bases from J, with 9 bases in between. The CDR3 has 13 residues. The germline gives CDR1 MNHEY, CDR2 SVGEGT. The CDR3 DNA reads TGTGCCAGCACCTACCATTTGAACACTGAAGCTTTCTTT. Protein sequence: CASTYHLNTEAFF.

The chain couples TRBV25-1 to TRBJ2-5; D gene uncertain. The germline V and J ends were trimmed by 4 bases and 4 bases, with 10 bases remaining between them. CDR3 length: 13 residues. CDR1 and CDR2 from the germline V gene are MGHDK and SYGVNS. The CDR3 DNA follows: TGTGCCAGCAGTGGGACGGGTCCAGAGACCCAGTACTTC. Protein: CASSGTGPETQYF.

In this sample, this clonotype turned up a few times. The CDR3 is CASSDPLLAYQETQYF. DNA of the CDR3: TGTGCCAGCAGCGACCCCCTACTAGCGTACCAAGAGACCCAGTACTTC. The V gene is TRBV7-2, the J gene TRBJ2-5, with 7 bases lining up with TRBD2. The ends lost 5 bases at V and 0 bases at J; junction bases unmatched: 9. The CDR3 contains 16 residues. Per the germline V gene, CDR1 is SGHTA and CDR2 is FQGNSA.

This clonotype was observed many times. The gene calls are TRBV29-1 and TRBJ1-2, with a tentative D call TRBD1 (6 bases). V lost 6 bases, J lost 4 bases, and 9 bases lay in between. The CDR3 runs 11 residues. Germline V gene lookup returns CDR1 SQVTM and CDR2 ANQGSEA. The CDR3 is CSVGQTYGYTF. The CDR3 bases are TGCAGCGTCGGACAGACCTATGGCTACACCTTC.

The CDR3 sequence: CSGTSGVAGELFF. The DNA of the CDR3 is TGCAGCGGGACTAGCGGGGTGGCCGGGGAGCTGTTTTTT. This chain connects TRBV29-1 to TRBJ2-2; 12 bases line up with TRBD2. The CDR3 loop spans 13 amino acids. Trimming took 7 bases from V and 6 from J; bases not matched to a gene: 3. The germline V gene encodes CDR1 SQVTM and CDR2 ANQGSEA.

The chain is built from TRBV12-3 or TRBV12-4 and TRBJ1-4, with 8 nucleotides matching TRBD1. The J segment lost 8 bases and the V segment lost 3 bases, leaving 5 bases of the junction unmatched. The CDR3 consists of 14 residues. This CDR3 reads CASSFSTGGEKLFF. DNA for the CDR3: TGTGCCAGCAGTTTTTCCACAGGGGGGGAAAAACTGTTTTTT.

This clonotype showed up many times. This chain uses TRBV29-1 with TRBJ2-3; TRBD1 matches at 11 bases. The germline CDR1 and CDR2 sequences are SQVTM and ANQGSEA. CDR3 length: 15 residues. V shed 6 bases and J 6 bases; nucleotides not matched to a gene: 11. The CDR3 loop is CSVAGQGARLDTQYF. CDR3 DNA: TGCAGCGTCGCTGGACAGGGGGCACGATTGGATACGCAGTATTTT.

This clonotype showed up many times. This rearrangement joins TRBV6-2 or TRBV6-3 to TRBJ1-1; no reliable D call. Trimming removed 7 bases at V and 1 base at J, with 13 bases between. The CDR3 is made up of 14 amino acids. Germline CDR1 reads MNHEY; CDR2 reads SVGEGT. The CDR3 protein is CASTLAGQNTEAFF. The CDR3 DNA sequence: TGTGCCAGCACCCTCGCTGGGCAGAACACTGAAGCTTTCTTT.